The 14 T cell receptor beta chains presented below share a single source sample, sequenced in a study of identical twins. TCRdb analysed the 5' RACE reads with MiXCR anew, one entry per CDR3 protein. The sample lists around 250,000 distinct CDR3 sequences, 7% occurring once. These data also featured in a second study, about yellow fever vaccine responses in identical twins.

Sequencing was carried out using memory (CD45RO+) T cells sorted from blood. These receptors all stem from a young woman in good health.

The chain has TRBV6-1 and TRBJ2-1, with D possibly being TRBD1 (6 bases). Deletions cut 3 bases from V and 7 bases from J, with 22 bases between. Germline CDR1 and CDR2: MNHNS and SASEGT. The CDR3 totals 17 residues. The CDR3 nucleotides read TGTGCCAGCAGTGACCCCCCCCAGGGGTTAATAGGGAATGAGCAGTTCTTC. Protein: CASSDPPQGLIGNEQFF.

This chain uses TRBV27 with TRBJ1-2, with 7 positions matching TRBD1. This CDR3 comprises 16 residues. CDR1 MNHEY and CDR2 SMNVEV come from the germline V gene (reference sequence). The V segment lost 7 bases and the J segment 1 base; nucleotides outside the gene matches: 12. The CDR3 nucleotides are TGTGCCAGCACTCCGGGAGGGACAGAGAGTAACTATGGCTACACCTTC. Translated: CASTPGGTESNYGYTF.

This clonotype was seen ten or more times. The J gene is TRBJ2-3, the V gene TRBV25-1, with D perhaps given as TRBD1 or TRBD2 (6 bases each). Trimming stripped 3 bases from V and 4 bases from J, with 17 bases between. The CDR3 is 16 amino acids. CDR1 and CDR2 (germline): MGHDK, SYGVNS. The CDR3 DNA follows: TGTGCCAGCAGTGAGATCAGGGGAGGTTTTGCAGATACGCAGTATTTT. Its protein product is CASSEIRGGFADTQYF.

This clonotype has only a few counts. The chain couples TRBV12-3 or TRBV12-4 to TRBJ1-2; 10 bases match TRBD1. The length of the CDR3 is 17 residues. V trimming: 6 bases; J trimming: 5 bases; junction bases outside the gene matches: 15. CDR3 DNA: TGTGCCAGCAGCCTCCGGGACAGGGGCCAGAGATGGTATGGCTACACCTTC. As protein: CASSLRDRGQRWYGYTF.

This chain links TRBV21-1 with TRBJ2-1; the DNA was not used to check the table's D call, TRBD1. TRBV21-1 is labeled a pseudogene. The CDR3 loop spans 14 amino acids. The DNA of the CDR3 is TGTGCCAGCAGCCCACGGGGACGGGGCAGGTTGCGGTTCTTC. This codes for CASSPRGRGRLRFF.

This clonotype was counted a few times. This rearrangement joins TRBV20-1 to TRBJ1-3; no reliable D call. V was shortened by 3 bases and J by 4 bases, with 16 bases between the two germline ends. Germline V gene lookup returns CDR1 DFQATT and CDR2 SNEGSKA (reference sequence). The CDR3 length is 15 residues. For the CDR3, the DNA is TGCAGTGCTAGGGCGACACCCCCGTCGGGAAACACCATATATTTT. It translates to CSARATPPSGNTIYF.

This clonotype showed up many times. The rearrangement joins TRBV24-1 to TRBJ2-7; 7 bases match TRBD2. The CDR3 totals 13 residues. V lost 4 bases, J lost 8 bases, and 7 bases stayed unmatched. Germline V lookup: CDR1 KGHDR, CDR2 SFDVKD. CDR3 region: CATSEAEAGKQYF. CDR3 DNA: TGTGCCACCAGTGAGGCGGAAGCGGGAAAGCAGTACTTC.

This chain connects TRBV2 to TRBJ2-3, with a possible D match to TRBD1 (6 bases). V lost 7 bases, J lost 3 bases, and 11 bases lay in between. The CDR3 contains 13 residues. Germline assignment: CDR1 SNHLY and CDR2 FYNNEI. In DNA, the CDR3 is TGTGCCAGCAAAGGGGGAAGGACAGATACGCAGTATTTT. Amino acids: CASKGGRTDTQYF.

The chain is built from TRBV29-1 and TRBJ2-3; 8 positions agree with TRBD1. The junction had 9 bases not matched to a gene; V was cut back by 6 bases and J by 4 bases. Germline values: CDR1 SQVTM, CDR2 ANQGSEA. This CDR3 contains 14 residues. DNA of the CDR3: TGCAGCGTCCCGGACAGGGTAGGGGCAGATACGCAGTATTTT. Translating gives CSVPDRVGADTQYF.

This clonotype has just a few counts. The gene calls are TRBV20-1 and TRBJ2-3, with 8 bases fitting TRBD2. V was pared by 5 bases and J by 1 base, with 5 bases of the junction left unmatched. This CDR3 comprises 14 residues. Germline CDR1 and CDR2: DFQATT and SNEGSKA (reference sequence). This CDR3 reads CSAPLSGGTDTQYF. Written as DNA, the CDR3 is TGCAGTGCTCCTCTTAGCGGGGGCACAGATACGCAGTATTTT.

This clonotype came up many times. J is TRBJ2-1 and V is TRBV6-5; D ambiguous. The CDR3 spans 14 residues. Trimming stripped 5 bases from V and 5 bases from J, with 13 bases between. The germline V gene encodes CDR1 MNHEY and CDR2 SVGAGI. CDR3 sequence (DNA): TGTGCCAGCAGTACTCTGGACCAAAACAATGAGCAGTTCTTC. Amino acids: CASSTLDQNNEQFF.

In this sample, this clonotype turned up many times. The chain joins TRBV14 to TRBJ1-4; D is unresolved. From germline, CDR1 is SGHDN and CDR2 FVKESK. Deletions cut 2 bases from V and 7 bases from J, with 8 bases between. The CDR3 length is 13 residues. The CDR3 is CASSQQSGEKLFF. The DNA for the CDR3 is TGTGCCAGCAGCCAACAAAGCGGTGAAAAACTGTTTTTT.

This clonotype was counted between two and nine times. This chain links TRBV2 with TRBJ1-6, with TRBD1 as a possible D gene (6 bases). CDR1 and CDR2 from the germline V gene are SNHLY and FYNNEI. The CDR3 sequence is 13 residues long. V was trimmed by 9 bases and J by 10 bases, leaving 16 bases between them. CDR3 residues: CASIGQTGSPLHF. The DNA for the CDR3 is TGTGCCAGTATAGGACAGACCGGGTCACCCCTCCACTTT.

The chain recombines TRBV6-2 or TRBV6-3 with TRBJ1-2, with D possibly matching TRBD1 (5 bases). Per the germline V gene, CDR1 is MNHEY and CDR2 is SVGEGT. V lost 5 bases to trimming and J lost 0 bases, with 16 bases between them. The CDR3 runs 16 residues. The DNA for the CDR3 is TGTGCCAGCAGTGTGGGCAGGACAACAGCTAACTATGGCTACACCTTC. Translation gives CASSVGRTTANYGYTF.